This TCR beta chain is from a study of T cell changes during pregnancy in multiple sclerosis. The repertoire was sequenced with immunoSEQ multiplex PCR; TCRdb's copy has only in-frame clones and lacks some. The sample carries fewer than 35,000 clones, over 75% recorded once. This clone was recorded a few times. Looked up from germline, CDR1 is MDHEN and CDR2 is SYDVKM. The CDR3 consists of 16 residues. The J segment lost 6 bases and the V segment lost 6 bases, leaving 10 bases of the junction unmatched. This sequence originates from a female donor with multiple sclerosis, enrolled in a pregnancy study. The J gene is TRBJ2-4, the V gene TRBV28; TRBD2 matches 11 bases. The input for sequencing was CD8+ T cells from peripheral blood mononuclear cells, taken in the second trimester of pregnancy. CDR3 DNA sequence: TGTGCCAGCAGCCCTCCTGGACTAGCGGGTTTAAACATTCAGTACTTC. Its protein is CASSPPGLAGLNIQYF. The whole variable domain, filled in from reference TRBV28 and TRBJ2-4, reads DVKVTQSSRYLVKRTGEKVFLECVQDMDHENMFWYRQDPGLGLRLIYFSYDVKMKEKGDIPEGYSVSREKKERFSLILESASTNQTSMYLCASSPPGLAGLNIQYFGAGTRLSVL.